These 31 T cell receptor beta chains came from one sample sequenced in a study of human T cells and chemical hapten exposure (dated by TCRdb to the early 2020s). Total RNA was extracted from unfractionated whole blood collected in Tempus Blood RNA tubes. The library was generated by 5' RACE. Sequencing was carried out with an Illumina MiSeq. TCRdb reran the public reads through fastp at Q25 and MiXCR, keeping productive beta chains. Rows matching on CDR3 protein sequence are summarized as one entry with the most common DNA and genes. Across this sample there are 110,000 or so distinct CDR3 sequences, with approximately 20% seen only once. Of the sample, roughly 2.8% falls within the top ten clones. These receptors were obtained from a human donor in good health.

V and J are TRBV9 and TRBJ1-4; 8 nucleotides align to TRBD1. Germline CDR1 is SGDLS and CDR2 is YYNGEE. Unmatched junction bases numbered 2, after V lost 2 bases and J lost 2 bases. This CDR3 spans 15 amino acids. CDR3 DNA sequence: TGTGCCAGCAGCGTTCAGGGGGCGACTAATGAAAAACTGTTTTTT. Its protein product is CASSVQGATNEKLFF.

This chain joins TRBV18 and TRBJ1-1; 7 nucleotides align to TRBD1. The germline CDR1 and CDR2 sequences are KGHSH and LQKENI. V trimming: 5 bases; J trimming: 1 base; junction bases outside the gene matches: 16. CDR3 length: 18 residues. CDR3 sequence (DNA): TGTGCCAGCTCATCAGGGACAGCTTTCCTAATAACGAACACTGAAGCTTTCTTT. Translating gives CASSSGTAFLITNTEAFF.

The rearrangement uses TRBV28 and TRBJ2-2, with a tentative D call TRBD1 (5 bases). The CDR3 runs 16 residues. CDR1 and CDR2 from the germline V gene are MDHEN and SYDVKM. V shed 1 base and J shed 1 base, with 10 bases lying between them. The CDR3 DNA reads as TGTGCCAGCAGTTTATTGGTCAGGGTGAACACCGGGGAGCTGTTTTTT. It encodes CASSLLVRVNTGELFF.

This clonotype has just a few counts. V gene TRBV29-1 combines with J gene TRBJ2-1; 10 bases line up with TRBD1. Per the germline V gene, CDR1 is SQVTM and CDR2 is ANQGSEA. The CDR3 runs to 14 residues. Trimming removed 4 bases from V and 7 bases from J; junction bases left unmatched: 7. The CDR3 loop reads CSVVGQGVYNEQFF. In nucleotides, the CDR3 is TGCAGCGTTGTAGGACAGGGGGTCTATAATGAGCAGTTCTTC.

V usage is TRBV15 and J usage is TRBJ2-5; D is perhaps TRBD2 (6 bases). Germline CDR1 is LNHNV and CDR2 is YYDKDF (reference sequence). Deletions cut 2 bases from V and 4 bases from J, with 11 bases between. This CDR3 contains 14 residues. The CDR3 region is CATSRRDFAETQYF. In DNA form, the CDR3 reads TGTGCCACCAGCAGACGGGACTTCGCAGAGACCCAGTACTTC.

V and J are TRBV28 and TRBJ1-1; a possible D gene is TRBD1 (6 bases). CDR1 and CDR2 (germline): MDHEN, SYDVKM. The CDR3 is 14 amino acids. Between the trimmed V and J ends, which lost 7 bases and 6 bases, there was a span of 18 bases. DNA of the CDR3: TGTGCCAGCATCCTTACAGGGAGGGTAGCTGAAGCTTTCTTT. This encodes CASILTGRVAEAFF. Looking up the rest from reference TRBV28 and TRBJ1-1 gives the full variable domain: DVKVTQSSRYLVKRTGEKVFLECVQDMDHENMFWYRQDPGLGLRLIYFSYDVKMKEKGDIPEGYSVSREKKERFSLILESASTNQTSMYLCASILTGRVAEAFFGQGTRLTVV.

This clonotype has only a few counts. The chain links TRBV13 to TRBJ2-1; 12 bases fit TRBD2. This CDR3 contains 16 residues. CDR1 and CDR2 from the germline V gene are PRHDT and FYEKMQ (reference sequence). Unmatched junction bases numbered 10, after V lost 5 bases and J lost 8 bases. In DNA form, the CDR3 reads TGTGCCAGCAGCCCGAATAGACTAGCGGGAGTTGATGAGCAGTTCTTC. Protein product: CASSPNRLAGVDEQFF.

This clonotype was seen only a few times. The rearrangement joins TRBV7-9 to TRBJ2-7; perhaps TRBD1 as D (5 bases). Trimming pared 3 bases from V and 1 base from J, leaving 16 bases between. In germline, CDR1 is SEHNR, CDR2 FQNEAQ (reference sequence). The length of the CDR3 is 16 residues. This chain's CDR3 is CASSLSGDRQSYEQYF. The CDR3 coding sequence is TGTGCCAGCAGCTTGTCAGGAGACAGACAGTCCTACGAGCAGTACTTC.

This clonotype was seen only a few times. The chain has TRBV11-2 and TRBJ2-1, with TRBD2 identical over 8 bases. The ends lost 7 bases at V and 2 bases at J; junction bases unmatched: 4. The V gene's germline CDR1 is SGHAT and CDR2 FQNNGV. The CDR3 runs to 14 residues. The CDR3 coding sequence is TGTGCCAGCAAAACGGGACTAGCCTACAATGAGCAGTTCTTC. This encodes CASKTGLAYNEQFF.

V gene TRBV12-3 or TRBV12-4 combines with J gene TRBJ1-2; 7 bases are a match to TRBD1. CDR3 length: 13 amino acids. J was trimmed by 4 bases and V by 7 bases; bases with no gene match: 6. The CDR3 DNA reads as TGTGCCAGCACCCAGGGACAGCTCTATGGCTACACCTTC. It encodes CASTQGQLYGYTF.

In this sample, this clonotype turned up many times. The chain recombines TRBV6-5 with TRBJ2-7; the match to TRBD1 covers 7 bases. Per germline, CDR1 MNHEY and CDR2 SVGAGI. The CDR3 has 13 residues. V trimming: 5 bases; J trimming: 1 base; junction bases outside the gene matches: 2. This CDR3 is CASSRGPSYEQYF. The CDR3 DNA sequence: TGTGCCAGCAGTAGGGGGCCTTCCTACGAGCAGTACTTC.

This clonotype was observed a few times. V usage is TRBV2 and J usage is TRBJ1-4; no reliable D call. The CDR3 loop spans 14 amino acids. The V end was cut by 1 base, the J end by 7 bases, with 10 bases between. Germline CDR1 is SNHLY and CDR2 is FYNNEI. In DNA, the CDR3 is TGTGCCAGCAGTGAAGATGGGCTCGGTGAAAAACTGTTTTTT. Translating it yields CASSEDGLGEKLFF.

The table lists this clonotype with a few counts. The gene calls are TRBV18 and TRBJ2-1, with 8 bases matching TRBD1. Germline lookup yields CDR1 KGHSH and CDR2 LQKENI. The length of the CDR3 is 16 residues. Trimming took 3 bases from V and 0 from J; bases not matched to a gene: 4. The CDR3 coding sequence is TGTGCCAGCTCACCCTTGGACAGGGTCTCCTACAATGAGCAGTTCTTC. Its protein is CASSPLDRVSYNEQFF. Based on the CDR3 plus reference TRBV18 and TRBJ2-1, the full variable domain is NAGVMQNPRHLVRRRGQEARLRCSPMKGHSHVYWYRQLPEEGLKFMVYLQKENIIDESGMPKERFSAEFPKEGPSILRIQQVVRGDSAAYFCASSPLDRVSYNEQFFGPGTRLTVL.

V and J are TRBV4-1 and TRBJ2-5; D unclear. The germline CDR1 and CDR2 sequences are MGHRA and YSYEKL. Trimming shortened V by 1 base and J by 1 base, and 7 bases separated the two germline ends. This CDR3 contains 14 residues. The CDR3 DNA follows: TGCGCCAGCAGCCAAGGGGTCATCCAAGAGACCCAGTACTTC. It is translated as CASSQGVIQETQYF.

This clonotype was counted only a few times. This chain links TRBV28 with TRBJ1-5; D ambiguous. The germline V gene encodes CDR1 MDHEN and CDR2 SYDVKM. V lost 6 bases and J 2 bases, leaving 14 bases between the germline ends. The CDR3 extends over 15 amino acids. The CDR3 bases are TGTGCCAGCAGGGGAAGGGTATTTGGCAATCAGCCCCAGCATTTT. This translates into CASRGRVFGNQPQHF.

This clonotype was found a few times. V and J are TRBV2 and TRBJ2-7; a weak D match, TRBD2 (5 bases). V was trimmed by 7 bases and J by 4 bases, leaving 17 bases between them. The CDR3 consists of 14 residues. Germline CDR1 and CDR2: SNHLY and FYNNEI. CDR3: CASNHGVEVYEQYF. The CDR3 DNA reads as TGTGCCAGCAACCACGGGGTCGAGGTATACGAGCAGTACTTC. Filled out from reference TRBV2 and TRBJ2-7, the complete variable domain reads EPEVTQTPSHQVTQMGQEVILRCVPISNHLYFYWYRQILGQKVEFLVSFYNNEISEKSEIFDDQFSVERPDGSNFTLKIRSTKLEDSAMYFCASNHGVEVYEQYFGPGTRLTVT.

The rearrangement links TRBV6-6 to TRBJ2-3, with D uncertain. The CDR3 runs to 16 residues. Germline CDR1 is MNHNY and CDR2 is SVGAGI (reference sequence). Trimming stripped 2 bases from V and 2 bases from J, with 14 bases between. The CDR3 sequence is CASSYGFDNPTDTQYF. The CDR3 region has the DNA TGTGCCAGCAGTTACGGGTTTGACAACCCCACAGATACGCAGTATTTT.

With respect to this clonotype: At one boundary the junction diverges from the germline segment, which might be a read error. V is TRBV7-7 and J is TRBJ2-5, with a weak D call TRBD2 (6 bases). This CDR3 has 14 residues. The V gene's germline CDR1 is SSHAT and CDR2 FNYEAQ (reference sequence). CDR3 nucleotide sequence: TGTGCTAGCAGCTTAGATCTAGGGAGGGAGACCCAGTACTTC. Its translation: CASSLDLGRETQYF. Full variable domain (missing parts from reference TRBV7-7 and TRBJ2-5): GAGVSQSPRYKVTKRGQDVTLRCDPISSHATLYWYQQALGQGPEFLTYFNYEAQPDKSGLPSDRFSAERPEGSISTLTIQRTEQRDSAMYRCASSLDLGRETQYFGPGTRLLVL.

This clonotype occurred a few times. V and J are TRBV24-1 and TRBJ2-1, with D perhaps being TRBD1 or TRBD2 (6 bases each). The CDR3 is 17 residues long. V was cut by 4 bases and J by 3 bases, with 18 bases left in between. From germline, CDR1 is KGHDR and CDR2 SFDVKD. The CDR3 is CATSDPKGGGNYNEQFF. The CDR3 bases are TGTGCCACCAGTGACCCAAAGGGGGGAGGAAACTACAATGAGCAGTTCTTC.

This clonotype was detected a few times. The chain uses TRBV6-5 and TRBJ1-5, with 11 bases matching TRBD1. The ends lost 6 bases at V and 3 bases at J; junction bases unmatched: 4. The germline V gene has CDR1 MNHEY and CDR2 SVGAGI. This CDR3 is built from 15 residues. CDR3 coding DNA: TGTGCCAGCAGGAGGGACAGGGGGACCAATCAGCCCCAGCATTTT. This translates into CASRRDRGTNQPQHF.

The J gene is TRBJ2-2, the V gene TRBV7-3, with 7 nucleotides matching TRBD1. This CDR3 is 16 amino acids long. The J segment lost 0 bases and the V segment lost 8 bases, leaving 9 bases of the junction unmatched. Germline values: CDR1 SGHTA, CDR2 FQGTGA. CDR3 amino acids: CASAEVGTANTGELFF. Written as DNA, the CDR3 is TGTGCCAGCGCGGAAGTCGGGACAGCGAACACCGGGGAGCTGTTTTTT.

V is TRBV20-1 and J is TRBJ2-3; the match to TRBD2 covers 12 bases. Germline CDR1 is DFQATT and CDR2 is SNEGSKA (reference sequence). The CDR3 covers 14 residues. The ends lost 0 bases at V and 11 bases at J; junction bases unmatched: 6. The CDR3 DNA sequence: TGCAGTGCTAGAGAACTAGCGGGAGGATGGGTGCAGTATTTT. Translation: CSARELAGGWVQYF.

The chain uses TRBV19 and TRBJ1-1, with 8 nucleotides matching TRBD1. Trimming removed 6 bases from V and 4 bases from J; junction bases left unmatched: 4. Germline CDR1 reads LNHDA; CDR2 reads SQIVND (reference sequence). The CDR3 consists of 13 residues. For the CDR3, the DNA is TGTGCCAGTAGACCCACAGGGGGCACTGAAGCTTTCTTT. Translating it yields CASRPTGGTEAFF.

J is TRBJ2-5 and V is TRBV27; 7 bases line up with TRBD1. The CDR3 consists of 15 residues. Trimming removed 2 bases from V and 5 bases from J; junction bases left unmatched: 8. In germline, CDR1 is MNHEY, CDR2 SMNVEV (reference sequence). CDR3 protein: CASSLHGTVVETQYF. As DNA, the CDR3 is TGTGCCAGCAGTTTACACGGGACAGTAGTCGAGACCCAGTACTTC.

This clonotype has a handful of counts. The chain has TRBV18 and TRBJ2-5; weak D call: TRBD1 (5 bases). CDR1 KGHSH and CDR2 LQKENI come from the germline V gene. The ends were cut back, 6 bases at V and 1 base at J, with 12 bases in the middle. The CDR3 consists of 14 residues. CDR3 residues: CASSPAGIQETQYF. CDR3 coding DNA: TGTGCCAGCTCGCCCGCAGGGATCCAAGAGACCCAGTACTTC.

This clonotype occurred a few times. CDR3 sequence: CASRLAGGMKQYF. As DNA, the CDR3 is TGTGCCAGCAGACTAGCGGGAGGGATGAAGCAGTACTTC. V and J are TRBV6-5 and TRBJ2-7; 13 nucleotides match TRBD2. This CDR3 is 13 amino acids long. Per germline, CDR1 MNHEY and CDR2 SVGAGI. The ends lost 6 bases at V and 8 bases at J; junction bases unmatched: 4.

The chain's CDR3 is CASNPGDGYTF. The CDR3, as DNA: TGTGCCAGCAATCCGGGAGATGGCTACACCTTC. The gene calls are TRBV13 and TRBJ1-2, with no clear D. The CDR3 totals 11 residues. Per germline, CDR1 PRHDT and CDR2 FYEKMQ (reference sequence). Trimming took 7 bases from V and 6 from J, leaving 9 bases between them. The variable domain in full, completed from reference TRBV13 and TRBJ1-2, reads AAGVIQSPRHLIKEKRETATLKCYPIPRHDTVYWYQQGPGQDPQFLISFYEKMQSDKGSIPDRFSAQQFSDYHSELNMSSLELGDSALYFCASNPGDGYTFGSGTRLTVV.

The sample holds a few counts of this clonotype. The chain links TRBV21-1 to TRBJ2-6; TRBD2, the table's D call, was not compared with the DNA. TRBV21-1 constitutes a pseudogene. CDR3 length: 17 amino acids. CDR3 sequence: CASSKVCGRSGANVLTF. The CDR3, as DNA: TGTGCCAGCAGCAAAGTATGCGGGCGGTCTGGGGCCAACGTCCTGACTTTC.

Only a few counts were recorded for this clonotype. This chain uses TRBV20-1 with TRBJ2-3; 9 bases map to TRBD2. Germline loops: CDR1 DFQATT, CDR2 SNEGSKA (reference sequence). V dropped 4 bases and J dropped 0; count of bases not matched to a gene: 11. The CDR3 consists of 17 residues. CDR3 DNA: TGCAGTGCTACCAACCCAGCTAGCGGGGCTAGCACAGATACGCAGTATTTT. Protein product: CSATNPASGASTDTQYF.

V usage is TRBV6-5 and J usage is TRBJ1-2; D unresolved. The V end lost 0 bases, the J end lost 0 bases, and 8 bases lay between the germline ends. CDR1 MNHEY and CDR2 SVGAGI come from the germline V gene. The CDR3 is 15 amino acids. This CDR3 reads CASSYSPGPNYGYTF. The DNA for the CDR3 is TGTGCCAGCAGTTACTCGCCAGGACCTAACTATGGCTACACCTTC.

This clonotype turned up a few times. V gene TRBV6-1 combines with J gene TRBJ1-5; the D is unclear. The V and J ends lost 7 bases and 0 bases respectively, with 10 bases between them. The CDR3 extends over 14 amino acids. CDR1 MNHNS and CDR2 SASEGT come from the germline V gene. As DNA, the CDR3 is TGTGCCAGCACCAGAACGCATAGCAATCAGCCCCAGCATTTT. This gives the protein CASTRTHSNQPQHF.